Reported below is one TCR beta chain. The target antigen is unknown. The CDR3 extends over 13 amino acids. Germline V gives CDR1 SEHNR, CDR2 FQNEAQ (reference sequence). V was cut by 5 bases and J by 7 bases, with 14 bases left in between. This record belongs to a study of cytomegalovirus exposure and HLA in healthy donors. Study as a whole: Early on, a data release was issued that held roughly 80 million unique TCRs from HLA-typed donors. Study results and caveats: Earlier analysis looked at TCR beta V segments, and most were productive about 87% or about 30% of the time. Roughly uniform sequencing depth across donors was assumed, possibly incorrectly.

The PCR contained 60 Vbeta and 13 Jbeta primers. Here immunoSEQ multiplex PCR was the method, and the copy in TCRdb shows in-frame clones only, minus some. The table records 150,000 or so clones, approximately 80% of them present only once. The sequence came from a woman between 35 and 50 years old in good health and CMV-seronegative. Specimen: PBMCs. The chain recombines TRBV7-9 with TRBJ1-2; possible D gene TRBD1, 6 bases. As DNA, the CDR3 is TGTGCCAGCAGCATGGGGGCTGCTCCTGGCTACACCTTC. Its translation: CASSMGAAPGYTF.